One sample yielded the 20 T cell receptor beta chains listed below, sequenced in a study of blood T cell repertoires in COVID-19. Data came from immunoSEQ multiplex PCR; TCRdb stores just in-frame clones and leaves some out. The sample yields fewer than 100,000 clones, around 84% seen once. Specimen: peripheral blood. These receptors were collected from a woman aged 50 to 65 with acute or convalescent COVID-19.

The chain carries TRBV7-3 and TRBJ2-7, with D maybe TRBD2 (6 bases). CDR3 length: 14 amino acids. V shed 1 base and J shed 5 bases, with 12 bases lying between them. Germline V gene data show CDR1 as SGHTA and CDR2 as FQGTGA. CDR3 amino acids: CASSLIGGLDEQYF. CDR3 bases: TGTGCCAGCAGCTTAATTGGAGGGTTGGACGAGCAGTACTTC.

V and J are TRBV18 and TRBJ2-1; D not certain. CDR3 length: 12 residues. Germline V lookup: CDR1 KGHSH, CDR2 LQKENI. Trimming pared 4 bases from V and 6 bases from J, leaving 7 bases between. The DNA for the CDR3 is TGTGCCAGCTCACTGGCAGGCAATGAGCAGTTCTTC. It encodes CASSLAGNEQFF. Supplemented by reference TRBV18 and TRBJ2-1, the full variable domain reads NAGVMQNPRHLVRRRGQEARLRCSPMKGHSHVYWYRQLPEEGLKFMVYLQKENIIDESGMPKERFSAEFPKEGPSILRIQQVVRGDSAAYFCASSLAGNEQFFGPGTRLTVL.

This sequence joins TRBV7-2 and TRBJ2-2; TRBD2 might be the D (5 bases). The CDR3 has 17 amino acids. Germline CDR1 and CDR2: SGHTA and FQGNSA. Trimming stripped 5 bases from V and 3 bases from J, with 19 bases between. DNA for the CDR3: TGTGCCAGCAGCATCCGGTCCGACCTAGCCTACACCGGGGAGCTGTTTTTT. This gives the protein CASSIRSDLAYTGELFF.

The CDR3 loop reads CASSLVDRPGLTSYEQYF. CDR3 nucleotides: TGTGCCAGCAGCTTAGTAGATCGACCCGGGTTAACTTCCTACGAGCAGTACTTC. This rearrangement joins TRBV7-2 to TRBJ2-7; D not resolved. Germline lookup yields CDR1 SGHTA and CDR2 FQGNSA. The CDR3 loop spans 18 amino acids. V was pared by 1 base and J by 1 base, with 20 bases between.

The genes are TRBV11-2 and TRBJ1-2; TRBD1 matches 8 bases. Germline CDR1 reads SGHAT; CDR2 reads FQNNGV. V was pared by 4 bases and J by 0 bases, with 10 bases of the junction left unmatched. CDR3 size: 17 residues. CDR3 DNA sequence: TGTGCCAGCAGCTCCAGACCTAAACAGGGGGCTAACTATGGCTACACCTTC. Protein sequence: CASSSRPKQGANYGYTF.

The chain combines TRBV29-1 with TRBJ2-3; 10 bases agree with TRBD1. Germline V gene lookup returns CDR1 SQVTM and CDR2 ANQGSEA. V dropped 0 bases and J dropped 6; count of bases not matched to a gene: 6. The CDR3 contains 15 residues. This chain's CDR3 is CSVEEWTGGLDTQYF. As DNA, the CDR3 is TGCAGCGTTGAAGAGTGGACAGGGGGACTCGATACGCAGTATTTT.

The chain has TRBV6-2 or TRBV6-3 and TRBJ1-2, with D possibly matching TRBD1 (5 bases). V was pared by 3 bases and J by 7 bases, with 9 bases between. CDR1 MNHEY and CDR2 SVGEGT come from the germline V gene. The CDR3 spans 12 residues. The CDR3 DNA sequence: TGTGCCAGCAGTTATGGACAACGTGGCTACACCTTC. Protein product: CASSYGQRGYTF.

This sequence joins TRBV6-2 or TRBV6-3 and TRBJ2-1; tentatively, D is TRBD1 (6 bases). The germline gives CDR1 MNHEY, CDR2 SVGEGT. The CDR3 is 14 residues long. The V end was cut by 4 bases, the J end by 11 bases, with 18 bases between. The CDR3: CASSLKPTRDKQFF. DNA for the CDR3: TGTGCCAGCAGTTTAAAACCGACCCGGGACAAGCAGTTCTTC.

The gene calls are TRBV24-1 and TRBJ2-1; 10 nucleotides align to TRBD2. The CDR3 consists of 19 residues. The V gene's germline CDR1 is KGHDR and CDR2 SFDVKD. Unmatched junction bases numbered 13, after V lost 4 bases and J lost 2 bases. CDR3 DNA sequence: TGTGCCACCAGTGACCGTATGGGAGTCACTAGCGGGACCTACAATGAGCAGTTCTTC. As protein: CATSDRMGVTSGTYNEQFF.

The CDR3 spells CASTPSGVGGYTF. The CDR3 DNA reads as TGTGCCAGCACCCCGTCCGGGGTCGGTGGCTACACCTTC. The rearrangement uses TRBV2 and TRBJ1-2; the D is unclear. The CDR3 consists of 13 residues. CDR1 SNHLY and CDR2 FYNNEI come from the germline V gene. Trimming left V 7 bases short and J 7 bases short, with 16 bases between.

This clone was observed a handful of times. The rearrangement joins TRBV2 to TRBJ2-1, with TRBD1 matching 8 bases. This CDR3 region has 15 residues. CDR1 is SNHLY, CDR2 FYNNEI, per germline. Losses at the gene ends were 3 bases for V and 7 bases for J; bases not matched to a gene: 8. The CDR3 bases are TGTGCCAGCAGTGAGAGGGACAGGAGGGAGAATGAGCAGTTCTTC. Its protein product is CASSERDRRENEQFF.

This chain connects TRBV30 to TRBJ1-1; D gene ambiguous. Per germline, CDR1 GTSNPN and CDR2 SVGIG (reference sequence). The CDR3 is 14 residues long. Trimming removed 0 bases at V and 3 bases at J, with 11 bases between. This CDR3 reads CAWSVGELDTEAFF. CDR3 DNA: TGTGCCTGGAGTGTCGGGGAGTTGGACACTGAAGCTTTCTTT. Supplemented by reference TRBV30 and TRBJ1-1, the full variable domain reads SQTIHQWPATLVQPVGSPLSLECTVEGTSNPNLYWYRQAAGRGLQLLFYSVGIGQISSEVPQNLSASRPQDRQFILSSKKLLLSDSGFYLCAWSVGELDTEAFFGQGTRLTVV.

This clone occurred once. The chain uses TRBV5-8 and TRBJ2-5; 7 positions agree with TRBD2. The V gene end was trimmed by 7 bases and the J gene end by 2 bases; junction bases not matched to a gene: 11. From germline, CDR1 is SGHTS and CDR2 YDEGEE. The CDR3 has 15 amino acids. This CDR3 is CASGIGRVTQETQYF. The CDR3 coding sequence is TGTGCCAGCGGGATAGGGAGGGTAACTCAAGAGACCCAGTACTTC.

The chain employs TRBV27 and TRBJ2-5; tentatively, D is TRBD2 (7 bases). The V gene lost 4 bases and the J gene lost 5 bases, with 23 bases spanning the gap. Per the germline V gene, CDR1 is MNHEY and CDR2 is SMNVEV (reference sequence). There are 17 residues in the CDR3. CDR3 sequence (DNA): TGTGCCAGCAGTTCCCTTACGGGGGCGGGAGATGAGGAGACCCAGTACTTC. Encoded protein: CASSSLTGAGDEETQYF.

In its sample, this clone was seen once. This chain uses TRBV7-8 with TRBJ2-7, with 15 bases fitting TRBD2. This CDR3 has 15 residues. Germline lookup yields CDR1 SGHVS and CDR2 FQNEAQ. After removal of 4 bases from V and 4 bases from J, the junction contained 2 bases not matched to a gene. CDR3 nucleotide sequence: TGTGCCAGCAGCTCGGGACTAGCGGGGGGATACGAGCAGTACTTC. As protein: CASSSGLAGGYEQYF.

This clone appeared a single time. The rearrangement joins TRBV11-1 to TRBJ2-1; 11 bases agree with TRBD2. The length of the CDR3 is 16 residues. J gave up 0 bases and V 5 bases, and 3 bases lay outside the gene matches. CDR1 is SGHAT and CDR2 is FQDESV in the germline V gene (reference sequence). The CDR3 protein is CASSPSGRPSYNEQFF. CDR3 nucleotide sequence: TGTGCCAGCAGCCCTAGCGGGAGGCCCTCCTACAATGAGCAGTTCTTC. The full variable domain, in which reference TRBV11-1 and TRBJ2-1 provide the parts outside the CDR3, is EAEVAQSPRYKITEKSQAVAFWCDPISGHATLYWYRQILGQGPELLVQFQDESVVDDSQLPKDRFSAERLKGVDSTLKIQPAELGDSAMYLCASSPSGRPSYNEQFFGPGTRLTVL.

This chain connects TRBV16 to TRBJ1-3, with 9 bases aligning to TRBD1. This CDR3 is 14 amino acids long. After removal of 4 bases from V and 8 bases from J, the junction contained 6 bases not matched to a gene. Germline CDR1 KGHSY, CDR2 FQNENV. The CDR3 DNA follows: TGTGCCAGCAGCCCGGAGGACAGGGGTCACACCATATATTTT. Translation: CASSPEDRGHTIYF.

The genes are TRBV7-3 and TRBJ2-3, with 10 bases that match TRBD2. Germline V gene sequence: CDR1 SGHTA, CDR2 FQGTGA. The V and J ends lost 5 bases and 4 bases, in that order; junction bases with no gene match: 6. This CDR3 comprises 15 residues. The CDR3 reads CASSRAGGPADTQYF. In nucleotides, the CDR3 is TGTGCCAGCAGCCGAGCGGGGGGGCCGGCAGATACGCAGTATTTT.

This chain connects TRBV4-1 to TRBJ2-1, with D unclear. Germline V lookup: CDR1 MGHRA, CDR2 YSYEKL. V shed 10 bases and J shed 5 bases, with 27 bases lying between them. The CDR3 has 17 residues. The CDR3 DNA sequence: TGCGCCACCCGTCCCATACCGACTCTATTAGTAGACAATGAGCAGTTCTTC. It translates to CATRPIPTLLVDNEQFF.

The DNA of the CDR3 is TGCGCCAGCAGCCAAGATTATCACCCGCGGACAGGGGAGAAAAACATTCAGTACTTC. This sequence encodes CASSQDYHPRTGEKNIQYF. This chain connects TRBV4-1 to TRBJ2-4; 9 nucleotides agree with TRBD1. V lost 0 bases, J lost 4 bases, and 13 bases stayed unmatched. The CDR3 is made up of 19 amino acids. Per germline, CDR1 MGHRA and CDR2 YSYEKL.